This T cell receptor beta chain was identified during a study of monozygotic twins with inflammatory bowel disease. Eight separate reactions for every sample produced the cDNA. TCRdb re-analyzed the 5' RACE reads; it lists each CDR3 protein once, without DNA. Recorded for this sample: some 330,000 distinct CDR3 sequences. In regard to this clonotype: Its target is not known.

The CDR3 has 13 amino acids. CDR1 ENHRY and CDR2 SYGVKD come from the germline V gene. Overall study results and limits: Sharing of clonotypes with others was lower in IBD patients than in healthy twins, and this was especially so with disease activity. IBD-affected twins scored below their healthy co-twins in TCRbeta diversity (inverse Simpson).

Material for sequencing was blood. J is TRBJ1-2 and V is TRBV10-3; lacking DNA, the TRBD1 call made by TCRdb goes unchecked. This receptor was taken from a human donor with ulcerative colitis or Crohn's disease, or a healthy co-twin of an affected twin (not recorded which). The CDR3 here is CAISVGQSYGYTF.